What follows are 20 T cell receptor beta chains derived from one specimen sequenced in a study of spatial heterogeneity in lung cancer (dated 2019 in TCRdb). General findings and caveats noted by the study authors: The number of expanded intratumoral alpha and beta TCRs correlated with the tumor nonsynonymous mutation count.

These receptors' targets are unknown. The library was prepared using 5' RACE. The reads were generated on a NextSeq 500. The public reads were reanalyzed by TCRdb: fastp trimming at Q25, MiXCR alignment, in-frame beta chains only. Under each unique CDR3 protein, matching rows form one entry showing the most common genes and DNA. In all, the sample holds a few thousand distinct CDR3 sequences, and 8% of those were seen once. The ten biggest clones cover approximately 11% of the sample. The time point label, read with the paper, signifies: sample taken at primary tumor resection. Sequences were derived from lung tumor tissue, sampled at surgery. The receptors originated from a male donor with early-stage non-small cell lung cancer.

This clonotype has only a few counts. The chain recombines TRBV7-2 with TRBJ2-2, with D possibly TRBD2 on 6 matching bases. Germline CDR1 SGHTA, CDR2 FQGNSA. The CDR3 consists of 15 residues. Trimming left V 5 bases short and J 9 bases short, with 19 bases between. The CDR3 sequence: CASSRGSGVTRELFF. In nucleotides, the CDR3 is TGTGCCAGCAGCCGAGGTAGCGGTGTGACCCGGGAGCTGTTTTTT.

By proportion, this clonotype is medium-sized. This chain connects TRBV6-2 or TRBV6-3 to TRBJ1-5, with D possibly matching TRBD1 (6 bases). Germline values: CDR1 MNHEY, CDR2 SVGEGT. CDR3 length: 14 residues. V was clipped by 2 bases and J by 5 bases, with 10 bases between them. CDR3 sequence (DNA): TGTGCCAGCAGTTACCTGGGGGCCGATCAGCCCCAGCATTTT. This sequence encodes CASSYLGADQPQHF.

This clonotype is medium-sized (0.01 to 0.1%) in the sample. The rearrangement uses TRBV20-1 and TRBJ2-3; possibly TRBD1 for D (5 bases). Trimming shortened V by 3 bases and J by 2 bases, and 15 bases separated the two germline ends. Germline V gene sequence: CDR1 DFQATT, CDR2 SNEGSKA (reference sequence). The CDR3 is 15 residues long. CDR3 sequence (DNA): TGCAGTGCTAGTGGACACCACCATAACACAGATACGCAGTATTTT. Translated: CSASGHHHNTDTQYF.

This clonotype is labeled as large. CDR3 nucleotides: TGTGCCAGTAGTGTAGGGGATCGAATCGGGGAGCTGTTTTTT. Amino acid sequence: CASSVGDRIGELFF. This chain connects TRBV19 to TRBJ2-2; TRBD1 is a possible D gene (5 bases). V was shortened by 5 bases and J by 7 bases, with 14 bases between the two germline ends. This CDR3 is 14 amino acids long. Germline CDR1 reads LNHDA; CDR2 reads SQIVND (reference sequence).

In its sample, this clonotype is large. This chain uses TRBV29-1 with TRBJ2-5; TRBD1 is a possible D gene (5 bases). The CDR3 extends over 12 amino acids. The germline gives CDR1 SQVTM, CDR2 ANQGSEA. V shed 8 bases and J shed 1 base, with 11 bases lying between them. CDR3 residues: CSSWQGQETQYF. Here the CDR3 DNA reads TGCAGCTCCTGGCAGGGCCAAGAGACCCAGTACTTC.

This clonotype qualifies as medium-sized. V gene TRBV10-3 combines with J gene TRBJ2-6; 10 nucleotides line up with TRBD1. The V and J ends lost 11 bases and 1 base, in that order; junction bases with no gene match: 11. The length of the CDR3 is 17 residues. Per germline, CDR1 ENHRY and CDR2 SYGVKD. The CDR3 coding sequence is TGTGCCGCTCTACCGGGACAGGGGAGATCTGGGGCCAACGTCCTGACTTTC. As protein: CAALPGQGRSGANVLTF.

This clonotype was seen ten or more times. The chain employs TRBV5-1 and TRBJ2-2; tentatively, D is TRBD1 (5 bases). Trimming took off 5 bases at V and 10 bases at J, with 15 bases between the two ends. Germline CDR1 and CDR2: SGHRS and YFSETQ. CDR3 size: 13 residues. The CDR3 bases are TGCGCCAGCAGAAATAACAGGAATGTGGAGCTGTTTTTT. It yields the protein CASRNNRNVELFF. The entire variable domain, with the rest obtained from reference TRBV5-1 and TRBJ2-2, is as follows: KAGVTQTPRYLIKTRGQQVTLSCSPISGHRSVSWYQQTPGQGLQFLFEYFSETQRNKGNFPGRFSGRQFSNSRSEMNVSTLELGDSALYLCASRNNRNVELFFGEGSRLTVL.

This clonotype is medium-sized in the sample. The chain combines TRBV7-9 with TRBJ1-1; the D is unclear. This CDR3 is built from 13 residues. The V gene's germline CDR1 is SEHNR and CDR2 FQNEAQ (reference sequence). Trimming pared 3 bases from V and 8 bases from J, leaving 13 bases between. As DNA, the CDR3 is TGTGCCAGCAGCTTGGGTTTAGAAAGGGAAGCTTTCTTT. It yields the protein CASSLGLEREAFF.

By share, this clonotype ranks as medium-sized. The chain has TRBV5-4 and TRBJ2-1; the match to TRBD2 covers 10 bases. CDR1 is SGHNT, CDR2 YYREEE, per germline (reference sequence). There are 16 residues in the CDR3. Germline trimming cut 0 bases from V and 4 bases from J; bases unmatched to any gene: 4. CDR3 bases: TGTGCCAGCAGCTTGGCTCCTAGCGGGGGATACAATGAGCAGTTCTTC. This codes for CASSLAPSGGYNEQFF.

This clonotype has only a few counts. This may stem from a read error, because a much larger clone lies one nucleotide away. The rearrangement uses TRBV5-1 and TRBJ2-7; tentatively, D is TRBD1 (6 bases). Per germline, CDR1 SGHRS and CDR2 YFSETQ. The CDR3 is 13 residues long. This chain's CDR3 is CTSSFAQGSEQYF. CDR3 sequence (DNA): TGCACCAGCAGCTTCGCGCAGGGGAGCGAGCAGTACTTC.

The rearrangement joins TRBV7-2 to TRBJ2-3; 7 nucleotides agree with TRBD2. This CDR3 is 15 amino acids long. The V segment lost 5 bases and the J segment 0 bases; nucleotides outside the gene matches: 5. Germline V gene sequence: CDR1 SGHTA, CDR2 FQGNSA. CDR3 protein: CASSPLATSTDTQYF. CDR3 sequence (DNA): TGTGCCAGCAGCCCACTAGCGACCAGCACAGATACGCAGTATTTT.

Only a few counts were recorded for this clonotype. The genes are TRBV7-9 and TRBJ1-5; possibly TRBD1 for D (5 bases). This CDR3 is 12 amino acids long. Germline V CDR1 and CDR2: SEHNR, FQNEAQ (reference sequence). V shed 8 bases and J shed 12 bases, with 17 bases lying between them. The CDR3 reads CASEGDGRHQHF. CDR3 nucleotide sequence: TGTGCCAGCGAAGGGGACGGCCGTCACCAGCATTTT.

This clonotype is termed medium-sized (0.01 to 0.1%). V gene TRBV27 combines with J gene TRBJ2-3; 7 nucleotides match TRBD1. From germline, CDR1 is MNHEY and CDR2 SMNVEV (reference sequence). The CDR3 extends over 17 amino acids. V lost 2 bases to trimming and J lost 6 bases; unmatched junction nucleotides: 14. The CDR3 DNA sequence: TGTGCCAGCAGTTTAGAGGGGGCTACCTCGCCCTCGGATACGCAGTATTTT. This codes for CASSLEGATSPSDTQYF.

This clonotype is medium-sized within its sample. V and J are TRBV3-1 and TRBJ2-1; 8 positions agree with TRBD2. CDR3 length equals 16 residues. Germline CDR1 reads LGHDT; CDR2 reads YNNKEL (reference sequence). The V and J ends lost 4 bases and 5 bases, in that order; junction bases with no gene match: 10. CDR3 coding DNA: TGTGCCAGCAGCCCACCACGGGGGGGCCCGGACAATGAGCAGTTCTTC. It specifies CASSPPRGGPDNEQFF.

This clonotype is labeled as medium-sized (0.01 to 0.1%). This chain connects TRBV5-1 to TRBJ2-6, with D unclear. Germline lookup yields CDR1 SGHRS and CDR2 YFSETQ. V was trimmed by 4 bases and J by 0 bases, leaving 8 bases between them. The length of the CDR3 is 15 residues. The CDR3 nucleotides read TGCGCCAGCAGCCCAAGGAACTCTGGGGCCAACGTCCTGACTTTC. Translating it yields CASSPRNSGANVLTF.

This clonotype is labeled as medium-sized. At one boundary the junction diverges from the germline segment, which might be a read error. The rearrangement joins TRBV12-3 or TRBV12-4 to TRBJ2-2; possible D gene TRBD2, 6 bases. This CDR3 is built from 15 residues. The CDR3 sequence: CASSSNSQAGGELFF. The CDR3 DNA reads as TGTGCCAGCTCCAGTAACTCACAGGCAGGAGGGGAGCTTTTTTTT.

By sample share, this clonotype is medium-sized. The chain carries TRBV27 and TRBJ1-5; D unresolved. The CDR3 is 14 residues long. V was pared by 3 bases and J by 1 base, with 7 bases between. Germline CDR1 and CDR2: MNHEY and SMNVEV (reference sequence). The CDR3 DNA reads as TGTGCCAGCAGTTTCTTAGACAGCAATCAGCCCCAGCATTTT. Encoded protein: CASSFLDSNQPQHF.

This clonotype came up many times. The chain has TRBV5-5 and TRBJ1-2; TRBD1 agrees at 9 bases. Germline CDR1 is SGHKS and CDR2 is YYEKEE (reference sequence). The CDR3 covers 15 residues. V lost 2 bases and J lost 5; bases outside the gene matches: 7. CDR3 DNA: TGTGCCAGCAGCTTAGGACAGGGGTTTCTTTATGGCTACACCTTC. Its translation is CASSLGQGFLYGYTF.

This clonotype is termed medium-sized. The V gene is TRBV5-5, the J gene TRBJ2-7, with a tentative D call TRBD1 (6 bases). The CDR3 is 14 residues long. The germline V gene has CDR1 SGHKS and CDR2 YYEKEE (reference sequence). V gave up 4 bases and J gave up 5 bases, with 16 bases separating them. CDR3 sequence: CASSQTGRNNEQYF. The CDR3 DNA reads TGTGCCAGCAGCCAAACAGGGCGAAATAACGAGCAGTACTTC.

Sample share makes this clonotype large (0.1 to 1%). The chain uses TRBV7-9 and TRBJ2-3, with 14 bases matching TRBD2. With 4 bases clipped from V and 2 bases from J, the junction kept 5 bases outside the gene matches. CDR3 length equals 17 residues. Germline V gives CDR1 SEHNR, CDR2 FQNEAQ (reference sequence). CDR3 nucleotide sequence: TGTGCCAGCAGCTCCGGGACTAGCGGGGGCCTCACAGATACGCAGTATTTT. Its protein product is CASSSGTSGGLTDTQYF.